This entry lists 17 T cell receptor beta chains sequenced from one sample in a study of OX40 agonist ivuxolimab in advanced cancers. TCRdb's copy holds only in-frame clones and misses some; the assay was immunoSEQ multiplex PCR. The sample holds tens of thousands of clones, about 76% seen once. The sequencing used CD4+ or CD8+ T cells sorted from blood, collected in a trial of the OX40 agonist ivuxolimab. These receptors came from an adult with an advanced solid tumor such as melanoma, head and neck, liver or kidney cancer.

This clone has only one observation. The CDR3 bases are TGTGCCATCAGTGACAGCACCTCTCTCGGGGGCTACACCTTC. Its protein is CAISDSTSLGGYTF. The chain joins TRBV10-3 to TRBJ1-2; D unclear. Looked up from germline, CDR1 is ENHRY and CDR2 is SYGVKD. CDR3 length equals 14 residues. With 3 bases removed from V and 8 bases from J, the gap between germline ends came to 16 bases.

The chain recombines TRBV9 with TRBJ1-1; D perhaps matches TRBD1 (5 bases). Germline CDR1 is SGDLS and CDR2 is YYNGEE. This CDR3 contains 15 residues. The V end lost 4 bases, the J end lost 3 bases, and 16 bases lay between the germline ends. The chain's CDR3 is CASSPNQGGDTEAFF. The CDR3 coding sequence is TGTGCCAGCAGCCCGAACCAGGGCGGGGACACTGAAGCTTTCTTT.

The rearrangement joins TRBV6-4 to TRBJ2-7; D gene uncertain. In germline, CDR1 is MRHNA, CDR2 SNTAGT. Trimming took 2 bases from V and 1 from J, leaving 21 bases between them. The CDR3 sequence is 18 residues long. The CDR3 DNA reads as TGTGCCAGCAGTGACCCACGTTGGGGTCATAAGCCTTCCTACGAGCAGTACTTC. It is translated as CASSDPRWGHKPSYEQYF.

This clone was observed a handful of times. This chain connects TRBV28 to TRBJ2-7, with 9 bases fitting TRBD1. Germline CDR1 MDHEN, CDR2 SYDVKM. After removal of 4 bases from V and 6 bases from J, the junction contained 10 bases not matched to a gene. The CDR3 covers 15 residues. CDR3 sequence: CASSSHRDRVSEQYF. In nucleotides, the CDR3 is TGTGCCAGCAGTTCACACCGGGACAGGGTGAGCGAGCAGTACTTC.

The chain combines TRBV5-1 with TRBJ2-7; 9 nucleotides match TRBD2. The CDR3 spans 17 residues. With V trimmed by 3 bases and J by 5 bases, 15 bases remained unmatched. Germline V gene sequence: CDR1 SGHRS, CDR2 YFSETQ. CDR3 sequence: CASSSARRGGGAHEQYF. In nucleotides, the CDR3 is TGCGCCAGCAGCTCTGCCCGTCGGGGCGGGGGGGCCCACGAGCAGTACTTC.

Here the CDR3 DNA reads TGTGCCTGGGGGGGGTTCGGGGCCCAGTACTTC. This translates into CAWGGFGAQYF. The genes are TRBV30 and TRBJ2-5; D may be TRBD2 (6 bases). Trimming pared 5 bases from V and 9 bases from J, leaving 13 bases between. Germline values: CDR1 GTSNPN, CDR2 SVGIG (reference sequence). The CDR3 loop spans 11 amino acids.

The chain joins TRBV12-5 to TRBJ2-7, with D unclear. Germline-derived CDR1 and CDR2 are LGHNT and FRNRAP. Trimming pared 4 bases from V and 5 bases from J, leaving 18 bases between. This CDR3 contains 15 residues. The CDR3 sequence: CASGSWPAAPHEQYF. As DNA, the CDR3 is TGTGCTAGTGGTTCATGGCCCGCGGCCCCCCACGAGCAGTACTTC.

This chain joins TRBV5-1 and TRBJ2-1; TRBD2 aligns across 11 bases. The CDR3 spans 17 residues. V shed 4 bases, J shed 1 base, and the junction held 7 bases outside the gene matches. Germline CDR1 is SGHRS and CDR2 is YFSETQ. The CDR3 is CASSPLTSGISYNEQFF. CDR3 DNA sequence: TGCGCCAGCAGCCCTCTGACTAGCGGGATTTCCTACAATGAGCAGTTCTTC.

This rearrangement joins TRBV6-1 to TRBJ1-2; tentative D call: TRBD1 (6 bases). The CDR3 length is 14 residues. Germline CDR1 is MNHNS and CDR2 is SASEGT. Trimming took off 6 bases at V and 5 bases at J, with 16 bases between the two ends. The CDR3 DNA reads TGTGCCAGCAGCCCGACAGGAGGTCCTTATGGCTACACCTTC. Translating gives CASSPTGGPYGYTF.

This chain uses TRBV11-2 with TRBJ2-1; tentatively, D is TRBD2 (7 bases). Trimming removed 6 bases at V and 2 bases at J, with 11 bases between. Germline CDR1 reads SGHAT; CDR2 reads FQNNGV. The CDR3 length is 14 residues. The CDR3 region is CASRGAGAYNEQFF. CDR3 sequence (DNA): TGTGCCAGCAGGGGGGCGGGAGCCTACAATGAGCAGTTCTTC.

V gene TRBV5-1 combines with J gene TRBJ2-7; no definite D call. V lost 4 bases to trimming and J lost 0 bases, with 11 bases between them. The CDR3 is made up of 14 amino acids. CDR1 and CDR2 (germline): SGHRS, YFSETQ. The CDR3: CASSPWASSYEQYF. The CDR3 DNA reads TGCGCCAGCAGCCCGTGGGCCAGCTCCTACGAGCAGTACTTC.

The CDR3 loop reads CSAGKSTEAFF. CDR3 sequence (DNA): TGCAGTGCCGGAAAAAGCACTGAAGCTTTCTTT. The chain has TRBV20-1 and TRBJ1-1; D unclear. This CDR3 spans 11 amino acids. Germline assignment: CDR1 DFQATT and CDR2 SNEGSKA (reference sequence). V dropped 6 bases and J dropped 4 bases, with 9 bases sitting between them.

This clone is a singleton in its sample. The CDR3 here is CASSRTQRNTEAFF. CDR3 coding DNA: TGCGCCAGCAGCCGGACTCAGAGAAACACTGAAGCTTTCTTT. The chain recombines TRBV4-3 with TRBJ1-1; no clear D. V was clipped by 4 bases and J by 2 bases, with 11 bases between them. There are 14 residues in the CDR3. In germline, CDR1 is LGHNA, CDR2 YSLEER.

This chain connects TRBV9 to TRBJ2-5; 7 nucleotides agree with TRBD1. The CDR3 is 13 residues long. V dropped 4 bases and J dropped 4; count of bases not matched to a gene: 4. CDR1 and CDR2 (germline): SGDLS, YYNGEE. The CDR3 bases are TGTGCCAGCAGCCACAGACAGGGAGAGACCCAGTACTTC. Translating gives CASSHRQGETQYF.

This clone was seen more than once but under ten times. This chain links TRBV11-2 with TRBJ1-5; no firm D call. V was cut by 1 base and J by 0 bases, with 4 bases left in between. Germline V lookup: CDR1 SGHAT, CDR2 FQNNGV. The CDR3 consists of 14 residues. CDR3 loop: CASSLAGSNQPQHF. CDR3 sequence (DNA): TGTGCCAGCAGCTTAGCAGGTAGCAATCAGCCCCAGCATTTT.

The chain joins TRBV29-1 to TRBJ1-4, with D hard to call. The CDR3 spans 10 residues. V was trimmed by 6 bases and J by 7 bases, leaving 6 bases between them. Germline CDR1 reads SQVTM; CDR2 reads ANQGSEA. DNA for the CDR3: TGCAGCGTCCGAAGTGAAAAACTGTTTTTT. Protein sequence: CSVRSEKLFF.

V gene TRBV19 combines with J gene TRBJ1-1; maybe TRBD1 (5 bases). There are 12 residues in the CDR3. Germline V gene lookup returns CDR1 LNHDA and CDR2 SQIVND (reference sequence). Trimming pared 4 bases from V and 7 bases from J, leaving 10 bases between. The CDR3 region is CASSTRVGEAFF. The CDR3 region has the DNA TGTGCCAGTAGTACCAGGGTCGGTGAAGCTTTCTTT. The full variable domain, in which reference TRBV19 and TRBJ1-1 provide the parts outside the CDR3, is DGGITQSPKYLFRKEGQNVTLSCEQNLNHDAMYWYRQDPGQGLRLIYYSQIVNDFQKGDIAEGYSVSREKKESFPLTVTSAQKNPTAFYLCASSTRVGEAFFGQGTRLTVV.